These T cell receptor beta chains were read from a single sample in a study of regulatory T cells in long-lasting Graves disease. A single record per CDR3 protein comes from TCRdb applying MiXCR to the multiplex PCR reads. The table has 420,000 or so distinct CDR3 sequences, roughly 15% seen once. These same data were also listed under a study on T cells in Graves' hyperthyroidism and ophthalmopathy.

Source: peripheral blood mononuclear cells (PBMCs), taken at new diagnosis, from a patient treated with antithyroid drugs. The receptors here all came from a woman between 18 and 29 years old with Graves disease. CDR3s include the opening cysteine and the closing phenylalanine or tryptophan. The order of the fields is V gene, D gene, clone size, J gene, CDR3 DNA, CDR3 protein. The D gene is left open where the match is weak. Clone sizes are given selectively: once, few, many, or a class where the clone is expanded.

V: TRBV12-3/TRBV12-4
D: TRBD2
size: NA
J: TRBJ2-7
DNA: TGTGCCAGCAGTTTTGGCGGGAGGGCAACAGGAACCTACGAGCAGTACTTC
CDR3: CASSFGGRATGTYEQYF

V: TRBV2
D: NA
size: many
J: TRBJ2-7
DNA: TGTGCCAGCAGCGGCCGATTGAGATTAGCGGCTAACTCCTACGAGCAGTACTTC
CDR3: CASSGRLRLAANSYEQYF

V: TRBV12-3/TRBV12-4
D: NA
size: many
J: TRBJ2-3
DNA: TGTGCCAGCAGCTTTGTGGGAGCGACAGATACGCAGTATTTT
CDR3: CASSFVGATDTQYF

V: TRBV6-5
D: NA
size: few
J: TRBJ2-7
DNA: TGTGCCAGCAGTTATGTGGGAGGCAGTTCCGAGCAGTACTTC
CDR3: CASSYVGGSSEQYF

V: TRBV7-9
D: NA
size: NA
J: TRBJ2-3
DNA: TGTGCCAGCAGCTTGAGCCTTCCATCAGATACGCAGTATTTT
CDR3: CASSLSLPSDTQYF

V: TRBV2
D: NA
size: many
J: TRBJ1-1
DNA: TGTGCCAGCAGTTCTGAGGGGATGAACACTGAAGCTTTCTTT
CDR3: CASSSEGMNTEAFF

V: TRBV6-2/TRBV6-3
D: NA
size: few
J: TRBJ2-1
DNA: TGTGCCAGCAGTGGACGGACAGGTAAAGCCGGAACTAGCGGATACAATGAGCAGTTCTTC
CDR3: CASSGRTGKAGTSGYNEQFF

V: TRBV6-2/TRBV6-3
D: TRBD2
size: NA
J: TRBJ2-3
DNA: TGTGCCAGCAGTCACGGACTAGCGGTAGATACGCAGTATTTT
CDR3: CASSHGLAVDTQYF

V: TRBV2
D: NA
size: many
J: TRBJ2-7
DNA: TGTGCCAGCAGCTACCTTTTCGGGAGCACCTACGAGCAGTACTTC
CDR3: CASSYLFGSTYEQYF

V: TRBV7-3
D: TRBD1
size: NA
J: TRBJ2-4
DNA: TGTGCCAGCAGCGCGACAGGGCCAGGCCCCTTGACGCTAGCCAAAAACATTCAGTACTTC
CDR3: CASSATGPGPLTLAKNIQYF

V: TRBV10-3
D: TRBD1
size: NA
J: TRBJ2-1
DNA: TGTGCCACCGGGACAGGGAGGGCGGGAAACCACGGCGATGAGCAGTTCTTC
CDR3: CATGTGRAGNHGDEQFF

V: TRBV5-4
D: NA
size: few
J: TRBJ1-4
DNA: TGTGCCAGCAGCTTGGGAAGTCAGTATGAAAAACTGTTTTTT
CDR3: CASSLGSQYEKLFF

V: TRBV29-1
D: TRBD1
size: few
J: TRBJ2-3
DNA: TGCAGCGTTGCCCGCGGGCAGGGGGCGGTAGTATCACGCACAGATACGCAGTATTTT
CDR3: CSVARGQGAVVSRTDTQYF

V: TRBV10-1
D: NA
size: many
J: TRBJ1-1
DNA: TGCGCCAGCAGTGACACGTCCAGGGGCACTGAAGCTTTCTTT
CDR3: CASSDTSRGTEAFF

V: TRBV6-1
D: TRBD2
size: many
J: TRBJ2-5
DNA: TGTGCCAGCGCTGCTAGCGGGAGGCTTTCCTTCCAAGAGACCCAGTACTTC
CDR3: CASAASGRLSFQETQYF

V: TRBV20-1
D: TRBD1
size: many
J: TRBJ2-1
DNA: TGCAGTGCCTGGACAGGGGGGGAGAATGAGCAGTTCTTC
CDR3: CSAWTGGENEQFF

V: TRBV4-1
D: TRBD1
size: NA
J: TRBJ1-4
DNA: TGCGCCAGCAGCCATGGGACAGCTAATGAAAAACTGTTTTTT
CDR3: CASSHGTANEKLFF

V: TRBV19
D: TRBD2
size: few
J: TRBJ2-1
DNA: TGTGCCAGTAGGATAGCGGGCCCGGGCAATGAGCAGTTCTTC
CDR3: CASRIAGPGNEQFF

V: TRBV28
D: TRBD2
size: many
J: TRBJ2-1
DNA: TGTGCCGGCAAAGCGGGAGGAACTTACAATGAGCAGTTCTTC
CDR3: CAGKAGGTYNEQFF

V: TRBV28
D: NA
size: many
J: TRBJ1-5
DNA: TGTGCCAGCAGTCGTACCCGGGACGCTTATAGCAATCAGCCCCAGCATTTT
CDR3: CASSRTRDAYSNQPQHF

V: TRBV18
D: NA
size: few
J: TRBJ1-1
DNA: TGTGCCAGCTCACCGTTTGGGGCCCCGGAGGCTTTCTTT
CDR3: CASSPFGAPEAFF

V: TRBV29-1
D: NA
size: few
J: TRBJ2-1
DNA: TGCAGCGTTGAACAGGAGAATCGGAATGAGCAGTTCTTC
CDR3: CSVEQENRNEQFF

V: TRBV19
D: TRBD2
size: few
J: TRBJ2-1
DNA: TGTGCCAGTAGTATAGTTCCACTACTAGCGGGAGGGTACAATGAGCAGTTCTTC
CDR3: CASSIVPLLAGGYNEQFF

V: TRBV3-2
D: NA
size: many
J: TRBJ2-3
DNA: TGTGCCAGCAGCCAAGATGGACTAGCTTACACAGATACGCAGTATTTT
CDR3: CASSQDGLAYTDTQYF

V: TRBV9
D: NA
size: NA
J: TRBJ2-5
DNA: TGTGCCAGCAGCGTCTTGTCGGAGGGGGGGGAGACCCAGTACTTC
CDR3: CASSVLSEGGETQYF

V: TRBV7-9
D: NA
size: NA
J: TRBJ1-2
DNA: TGTGCCAGCAGCTTAAATACTATCGGGGAGGGCTACACCTTC
CDR3: CASSLNTIGEGYTF

V: TRBV18
D: NA
size: many
J: TRBJ1-2
DNA: TGTGCCAGCTCACCCTCGAGGGATGGCTACACCTTC
CDR3: CASSPSRDGYTF

V: TRBV7-2
D: TRBD2
size: NA
J: TRBJ2-4
DNA: TGTGCCAGCAGCTTATTGGGACTAGCGGGAGAGGACATTCAGTACTTC
CDR3: CASSLLGLAGEDIQYF

V: TRBV30
D: NA
size: NA
J: TRBJ2-1
DNA: TGTGCCTGGAGTCTCACGCGGGGGAAAAGGACAGGAACTCCTAGCGAATTCTACAATGAGCAGTTCTTC
CDR3: CAWSLTRGKRTGTPSEFYNEQFF

V: TRBV5-6
D: TRBD2
size: many
J: TRBJ2-5
DNA: TGTGCCAGCAGCTTGGTGGTCGCGGGAGGAGAGACCCAGTACTTC
CDR3: CASSLVVAGGETQYF

V: TRBV4-1
D: TRBD1
size: few
J: TRBJ2-5
DNA: TGCGCCAGCAGCGACCGGGACAGGGGGCAAGAGACCCAGTACTTC
CDR3: CASSDRDRGQETQYF

V: TRBV7-9
D: TRBD1
size: many
J: TRBJ1-1
DNA: TGTGCCAGCAGGAGGGGGGTAGGCAGGGGGGACACTGAAGCTTTCTTT
CDR3: CASRRGVGRGDTEAFF

V: TRBV4-3
D: TRBD2
size: many
J: TRBJ2-7
DNA: TGCGCCAGCAGCCAAGATTTAGCGGGAGCCTACGAGCAGTACTTC
CDR3: CASSQDLAGAYEQYF

V: TRBV24-1
D: TRBD2
size: few
J: TRBJ2-2
DNA: TGTGCCACCAGTGCCAGAGCGGGAGGCGGGGAGCTGTTTTTT
CDR3: CATSARAGGGELFF

V: TRBV14
D: TRBD2
size: many
J: TRBJ2-1
DNA: TGTGCCAGCAGCCAAGCCCATGGACTAGCGGGAGGGCAGCAGTTCTTC
CDR3: CASSQAHGLAGGQQFF

V: TRBV7-8
D: TRBD1
size: NA
J: TRBJ2-5
DNA: TGTGCCAGCAGCTTCGACAGGGACGGCCAAGAGACCCAGTACTTC
CDR3: CASSFDRDGQETQYF

V: TRBV6-8
D: TRBD1
size: NA
J: TRBJ1-4
DNA: TGTGCCAGCACCAACAGGGGTGTTGGGGAAAAACTGTTTTTT
CDR3: CASTNRGVGEKLFF

V: TRBV28
D: NA
size: once
J: TRBJ1-5
DNA: TGTGCCAGCAGTCCAACCCTGTTGGGCAATCAGCCCCAGCATTTT
CDR3: CASSPTLLGNQPQHF

V: TRBV30
D: TRBD1
size: many
J: TRBJ1-1
DNA: TGTGCCTGGGACAGGGATTCTAGTGGGGCTTTCTTT
CDR3: CAWDRDSSGAFF

V: TRBV15
D: NA
size: NA
J: TRBJ2-7
DNA: TGTGCCACCAGCAGAACCTCAATCGCCTGGACAGATAACTACGAGCAGTACTTC
CDR3: CATSRTSIAWTDNYEQYF

V: TRBV6-1
D: NA
size: NA
J: TRBJ1-4
DNA: TGTGCCACCCAACGACAGTGGAGTGAAAAACTGTTTTTT
CDR3: CATQRQWSEKLFF

V: TRBV29-1
D: TRBD1
size: many
J: TRBJ1-1
DNA: TGCAGCGCCGGGACAGTCAACACTGAAGCTTTCTTT
CDR3: CSAGTVNTEAFF

V: TRBV5-6
D: TRBD2
size: many
J: TRBJ2-1
DNA: TGTGCCAGCTGGGGACTAGCCAAAAACTCCTACAATGAGCAGTTCTTC
CDR3: CASWGLAKNSYNEQFF

V: TRBV12-3/TRBV12-4
D: NA
size: many
J: TRBJ1-1
DNA: TGTGCCAGCAGACGCACGGCTACAGGGAACACTGAAGCTTTCTTT
CDR3: CASRRTATGNTEAFF

V: TRBV4-2
D: TRBD2
size: NA
J: TRBJ2-7
DNA: TGTGCCAGCACCACAACAGCGGGAGCCCACGAGCAGTACTTC
CDR3: CASTTTAGAHEQYF